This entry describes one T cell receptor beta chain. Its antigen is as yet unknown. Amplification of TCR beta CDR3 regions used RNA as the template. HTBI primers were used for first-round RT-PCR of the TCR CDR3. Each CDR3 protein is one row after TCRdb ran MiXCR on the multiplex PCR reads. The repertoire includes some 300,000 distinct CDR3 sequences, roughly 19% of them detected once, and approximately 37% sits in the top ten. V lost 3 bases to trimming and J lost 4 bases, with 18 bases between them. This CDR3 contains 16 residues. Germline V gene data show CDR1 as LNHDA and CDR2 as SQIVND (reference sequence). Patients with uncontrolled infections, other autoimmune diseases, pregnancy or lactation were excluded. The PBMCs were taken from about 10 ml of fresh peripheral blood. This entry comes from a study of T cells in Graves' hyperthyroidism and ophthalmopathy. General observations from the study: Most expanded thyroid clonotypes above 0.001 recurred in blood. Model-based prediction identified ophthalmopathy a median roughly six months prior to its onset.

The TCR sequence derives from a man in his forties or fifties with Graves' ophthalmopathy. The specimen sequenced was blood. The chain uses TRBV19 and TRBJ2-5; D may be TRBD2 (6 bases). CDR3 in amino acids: CASSIDGGIVRETQYF. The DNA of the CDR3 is TGTGCCAGTAGTATCGACGGCGGGATTGTACGAGAGACCCAGTACTTC.